This TCR beta chain was sequenced in a study of blood T cell repertoires in COVID-19. Turning to the study itself: Specimens from acute and convalescent COVID-19 originated in the United States, Italy and Spain. T cells, B-cell-depleted T cells, or PBMCs supplied cDNA or gDNA.

The CDR3 extends over 15 amino acids. CDR1 and CDR2 from the germline V gene are GTSNPN and SVGIG (reference sequence). The ends were cut back, 2 bases at V and 5 bases at J, with 18 bases in the middle. In the study's own analysis: Amplification from reference gene primers served as the basis for estimated nucleated cell counts. Clones were sequenced by immunoSEQ multiplex PCR, and TCRdb holds only the in-frame ones, with some missing. That table supplies the V and J calls and clone size; D and trimming were determined from the DNA. The sample comprises around 110,000 clones, about 89% of which are singletons, and about 4.5% rests with the top ten.

This TCR was recovered from a man aged 40-55 years with acute or convalescent COVID-19. Sequencing used peripheral blood. The genes are TRBV30 and TRBJ1-1; D may be TRBD1 (5 bases). The CDR3 DNA is TGTGCCTGGAGTCCAATTTTCGGGGAGGGGACTGAAGCTTTCTTT. This encodes CAWSPIFGEGTEAFF. Together with reference TRBV30 and TRBJ1-1, the CDR3 gives the full variable domain: SQTIHQWPATLVQPVGSPLSLECTVEGTSNPNLYWYRQAAGRGLQLLFYSVGIGQISSEVPQNLSASRPQDRQFILSSKKLLLSDSGFYLCAWSPIFGEGTEAFFGQGTRLTVV.